A single sample is the source of the 16 T cell receptor beta chains below, sequenced in a study of a mutant IDH1 vaccine in newly diagnosed glioma. Here immunoSEQ multiplex PCR was the method, and the copy in TCRdb shows in-frame clones only, minus some. In the table there are 65,000 or so clones, 80% to 90% of which are singletons. Time point meaning: week 23, last vaccination. Alongside topical imiquimod, each dose of vaccine comprised 300 ug of mutant IDH1 20-mer peptide. These TCRs are of unknown antigen specificity. This sample comprised PBMCs, obtained from a glioma patient whose treatment included an IDH1 peptide vaccine. Source of these receptors: a man younger than 45 with glioma.

This chain links TRBV2 with TRBJ1-5; 9 nucleotides agree with TRBD1. The V segment lost 7 bases and the J segment 4 bases; nucleotides outside the gene matches: 5. CDR3 length: 14 amino acids. Germline CDR1 SNHLY, CDR2 FYNNEI. This CDR3 reads CASIPGQGNQPQHF. The CDR3, as DNA: TGTGCCAGCATCCCGGGACAGGGAAATCAGCCCCAGCATTTT. Based on the CDR3 plus reference TRBV2 and TRBJ1-5, the full variable domain is EPEVTQTPSHQVTQMGQEVILRCVPISNHLYFYWYRQILGQKVEFLVSFYNNEISEKSEIFDDQFSVERPDGSNFTLKIRSTKLEDSAMYFCASIPGQGNQPQHFGDGTRLSIL.

J is TRBJ1-5 and V is TRBV28; 7 bases are shared with TRBD1. CDR1 is MDHEN, CDR2 SYDVKM, per germline. Germline trimming cut 5 bases from V and 2 bases from J; bases unmatched to any gene: 6. The CDR3 has 15 amino acids. CDR3 bases: TGTGCCAGCAGTACCCAGGGGGAAGGCAATCAGCCCCAGCATTTT. As protein: CASSTQGEGNQPQHF.

This sequence joins TRBV30 and TRBJ2-3; D gene uncertain. Trimming stripped 2 bases from V and 2 bases from J, with 14 bases between. CDR1 is GTSNPN and CDR2 is SVGIG in the germline V gene (reference sequence). This CDR3 has 15 amino acids. CDR3 bases: TGTGCCTGGAGTCGGGCAGTTAAAGCCACAGATACGCAGTATTTT. This gives the protein CAWSRAVKATDTQYF.

The chain combines TRBV10-3 with TRBJ2-5, with 7 bases that match TRBD1. The end of the DNA is better explained by TRBJ2-7, so the J call may be wrong. This CDR3 comprises 15 residues. The germline CDR1 and CDR2 sequences are ENHRY and SYGVKD. CDR3 sequence (DNA): TGTGCCATCAGCGTACAGGGGACCATATCCTACGAGCAGTACTTC. Translating it yields CAISVQGTISYEQYF.

The chain couples TRBV7-9 to TRBJ2-1; 11 nucleotides agree with TRBD2. Germline-derived CDR1 and CDR2 are SEHNR and FQNEAQ (reference sequence). The CDR3 length is 16 residues. V shed 0 bases and J 7 bases; nucleotides not matched to a gene: 5. In nucleotides, the CDR3 is TGTGCCAGCAGCTTAGCTAGCGGGGGGGCGGTAAATGAGCAGTTCTTC. Translated: CASSLASGGAVNEQFF.

The chain joins TRBV12-5 to TRBJ2-3, with TRBD2 identical over 9 bases. CDR1 and CDR2 (germline): LGHNT, FRNRAP. The V gene end was trimmed by 1 base and the J gene end by 6 bases; junction bases not matched to a gene: 5. CDR3 length equals 15 residues. CDR3 region: CASGLGLAGPDTQYF. The CDR3 DNA sequence: TGTGCTAGTGGTTTGGGCCTAGCGGGGCCCGATACGCAGTATTTT. The entire variable domain, with the rest obtained from reference TRBV12-5 and TRBJ2-3, is as follows: DARVTQTPRHKVTEMGQEVTMRCQPILGHNTVFWYRQTMMQGLELLAYFRNRAPLDDSGMPKDRFSAEMPDATLATLKIQPSEPRDSAVYFCASGLGLAGPDTQYFGPGTRLTVL.

The chain joins TRBV18 to TRBJ1-4; perhaps TRBD1 as D (6 bases). V was clipped by 2 bases and J by 5 bases, with 24 bases between them. From germline, CDR1 is KGHSH and CDR2 LQKENI. The CDR3 sequence is 19 residues long. The CDR3: CASSPDTGGALGANEKLFF. The CDR3 DNA sequence: TGTGCCAGCTCACCAGATACGGGGGGGGCCCTTGGGGCGAATGAAAAACTGTTTTTT.

The chain couples TRBV5-1 to TRBJ2-6, with D hard to call. Trimming pared 5 bases from V and 0 bases from J, leaving 21 bases between. CDR1 and CDR2 (germline): SGHRS, YFSETQ. The CDR3 sequence is 19 residues long. The CDR3 region is CASSPEVRLGISGANVLTF. The CDR3 region has the DNA TGCGCCAGCAGTCCAGAAGTTAGATTAGGGATCTCTGGGGCCAACGTCCTGACTTTC.

This clone was counted a single time. The V call is TRBV5-1, the J call TRBJ2-3; 7 bases align to TRBD1. Germline values: CDR1 SGHRS, CDR2 YFSETQ. J was trimmed by 6 bases and V by 4 bases; bases with no gene match: 11. The CDR3 runs to 15 residues. CDR3 coding DNA: TGCGCCAGCAGCCGACAGGGCTCTTTCGTGGATACGCAGTATTTT. It specifies CASSRQGSFVDTQYF.

The genes are TRBV19 and TRBJ1-1; 9 bases are shared with TRBD1. This CDR3 region has 14 residues. Germline trimming cut 3 bases from V and 4 bases from J; bases unmatched to any gene: 3. CDR1 is LNHDA, CDR2 SQIVND, per germline (reference sequence). CDR3 nucleotides: TGTGCCAGTAGTATCATGGGACAGGGCACTGAAGCTTTCTTT. It translates to CASSIMGQGTEAFF. Full variable domain (rest looked up from reference TRBV19 and TRBJ1-1): DGGITQSPKYLFRKEGQNVTLSCEQNLNHDAMYWYRQDPGQGLRLIYYSQIVNDFQKGDIAEGYSVSREKKESFPLTVTSAQKNPTAFYLCASSIMGQGTEAFFGQGTRLTVV.

CDR3 loop: CASSPSITGTTEAFF. The DNA for the CDR3 is TGTGCCAGCTCACCTTCGATCACAGGGACCACTGAAGCTTTCTTT. V is TRBV18 and J is TRBJ1-1, with a tentative D call TRBD1 (6 bases). This CDR3 is built from 15 residues. Germline CDR1 KGHSH, CDR2 LQKENI. V was trimmed by 3 bases and J by 4 bases, leaving 15 bases between them.

V is TRBV14 and J is TRBJ1-2, with 7 bases identical to TRBD1. From germline, CDR1 is SGHDN and CDR2 FVKESK. J was trimmed by 3 bases and V by 4 bases; bases with no gene match: 5. The CDR3 loop spans 14 amino acids. CDR3 amino acids: CASSPLTGDYGYTF. The CDR3 DNA reads TGTGCCAGCAGCCCCTTAACAGGGGACTATGGCTACACCTTC.

The chain carries TRBV5-1 and TRBJ2-5, with a tentative D call TRBD1 (5 bases). Germline-derived CDR1 and CDR2 are SGHRS and YFSETQ. This CDR3 spans 15 amino acids. Deletions cut 0 bases from V and 1 base from J, with 10 bases between. Here the CDR3 reads CASSLAPGFQETQYF. In DNA form, the CDR3 reads TGCGCCAGCAGCTTGGCCCCAGGGTTCCAAGAGACCCAGTACTTC.

The chain couples TRBV13 to TRBJ1-2; possibly TRBD1 for D (5 bases). This CDR3 comprises 19 residues. CDR1 is PRHDT, CDR2 FYEKMQ, per germline (reference sequence). V lost 5 bases to trimming and J lost 0 bases, with 25 bases between them. The CDR3 protein is CASSHIALVGGSTNYGYTF. CDR3 in DNA: TGTGCCAGCAGCCATATCGCATTGGTGGGGGGGTCGACTAACTATGGCTACACCTTC.

This rearrangement joins TRBV2 to TRBJ1-1; the D is unclear. Germline V gene sequence: CDR1 SNHLY, CDR2 FYNNEI. There are 14 residues in the CDR3. The ends were cut back, 0 bases at V and 8 bases at J, with 13 bases in the middle. The CDR3 bases are TGTGCCAGCAGTGAAGCGTCCAGCAGATGGGAAGCTTTCTTT. The encoded protein is CASSEASSRWEAFF.

This clone was seen a few times. V and J are TRBV6-5 and TRBJ2-5, with 7 bases aligning to TRBD1. V trimming: 2 bases; J trimming: 2 bases; junction bases outside the gene matches: 2. This CDR3 is built from 14 residues. Germline V lookup: CDR1 MNHEY, CDR2 SVGAGI. The CDR3 loop reads CASSYLGQQETQYF. Here the CDR3 DNA reads TGTGCCAGCAGTTACCTGGGACAGCAAGAGACCCAGTACTTC.